The 8 T cell receptor beta chains given below trace back to one sample, sequenced in a study of T cell repertoires in cytomegalovirus infection. TCRdb passed the reads through MiXCR, listing each CDR3 protein once. The data show 640,000 or so distinct CDR3 sequences, approximately 33% seen once. These receptors have no known antigen. The starting material was cultured PBMCs, obtained from culture after CMV antigen stimulation. These receptors all stem from a human donor in good health (CMV status not recorded). Some clones in this sample may be carry-over from other donors' samples.

The chain couples TRBV7-2 to TRBJ2-1; D call uncertain. The CDR3 is 14 residues long. Germline V gives CDR1 SGHTA, CDR2 FQGNSA. V shed 5 bases and J shed 2 bases, with 10 bases lying between them. The CDR3 DNA reads as TGTGCCAGCAGCCGAGACATAACCTACAATGAGCAGTTCTTC. It specifies CASSRDITYNEQFF. The full variable domain, completed using reference TRBV7-2 and TRBJ2-1, is GAGVSQSPSNKVTEKGKDVELRCDPISGHTALYWYRQSLGQGLEFLIYFQGNSAPDKSGLPSDRFSAERTGGSVSTLTIQRTQQEDSAVYLCASSRDITYNEQFFGPGTRLTVL.

The chain recombines TRBV12-3 or TRBV12-4 with TRBJ1-5; TRBD1 might be the D (6 bases). The CDR3 is 16 residues long. Trimming left V 3 bases short and J 0 bases short, with 12 bases between. The CDR3 spells CASSLFGTTSNQPQHF. CDR3 coding DNA: TGTGCCAGCAGTTTGTTTGGGACAACTAGCAATCAGCCCCAGCATTTT.

This clonotype was picked up a small number of times. The CDR3 is CASTSNPGSNEKLFF. Here the CDR3 DNA reads TGTGCCAGCACTTCAAATCCAGGGTCCAATGAAAAACTGTTTTTT. V is TRBV6-6 and J is TRBJ1-4, with D tentatively TRBD1 (5 bases). With 7 bases removed from V and 5 bases from J, the gap between germline ends came to 17 bases. CDR3 size: 15 residues. CDR1 MNHNY and CDR2 SVGAGI come from the germline V gene (reference sequence).

The rearrangement uses TRBV20-1 and TRBJ2-1, with TRBD1 as a possible D gene (6 bases). Germline assignment: CDR1 DFQATT and CDR2 SNEGSKA (reference sequence). The ends were cut back, 5 bases at V and 4 bases at J, with 15 bases in the middle. The CDR3 has 14 residues. The CDR3, as DNA: TGCAGTGCTCCCGGGACACCTAGTTACAATGAGCAGTTCTTC. Amino acid sequence: CSAPGTPSYNEQFF.

This clonotype was found a few times. The gene calls are TRBV5-4 and TRBJ2-1; D ambiguous. Trimming took 1 base from V and 6 from J, leaving 14 bases between them. Germline assignment: CDR1 SGHNT and CDR2 YYREEE (reference sequence). This CDR3 has 15 amino acids. The CDR3 loop is CASSLTSRFANEQFF. CDR3 in DNA: TGTGCCAGCAGCTTGACATCCCGGTTTGCCAATGAGCAGTTCTTC.

The chain carries TRBV4-1 and TRBJ2-3, with D hard to call. The CDR3 contains 14 residues. V lost 3 bases to trimming and J lost 6 bases, with 13 bases between them. Germline V gene lookup returns CDR1 MGHRA and CDR2 YSYEKL. CDR3 coding DNA: TGCGCCAGCAGCCACCCAGCCGTCAGGGATACGCAGTATTTT. Residues: CASSHPAVRDTQYF.

The table lists this clonotype with a few counts. V and J are TRBV7-6 and TRBJ1-3, with D perhaps matching TRBD1 (5 bases). The V gene's germline CDR1 is SGHVS and CDR2 FNYEAQ. This CDR3 is built from 15 residues. V shed 5 bases and J shed 3 bases, with 14 bases lying between them. CDR3 nucleotide sequence: TGTGCCAGCAGCCAAATGCGGACACTTGGAAACACCATATATTTT. It yields the protein CASSQMRTLGNTIYF. The whole variable domain, remainder taken from reference TRBV7-6 and TRBJ1-3, is GAGVSQSPRYKVTKRGQDVALRCDPISGHVSLYWYRQALGQGPEFLTYFNYEAQQDKSGLPNDRFSAERPEGSISTLTIQRTEQRDSAMYRCASSQMRTLGNTIYFGEGSWLTVV.

The chain combines TRBV6-8 with TRBJ1-1, with 8 bases that match TRBD1. CDR1 and CDR2 from the germline V gene are MNHGY and SAAAGT. The CDR3 runs 13 residues. The V gene end was trimmed by 7 bases and the J gene end by 7 bases; junction bases not matched to a gene: 8. DNA for the CDR3: TGTGCCAGCACCGCCGGACAGGGCCTTGAAGCTTTCTTT. It codes for CASTAGQGLEAFF.